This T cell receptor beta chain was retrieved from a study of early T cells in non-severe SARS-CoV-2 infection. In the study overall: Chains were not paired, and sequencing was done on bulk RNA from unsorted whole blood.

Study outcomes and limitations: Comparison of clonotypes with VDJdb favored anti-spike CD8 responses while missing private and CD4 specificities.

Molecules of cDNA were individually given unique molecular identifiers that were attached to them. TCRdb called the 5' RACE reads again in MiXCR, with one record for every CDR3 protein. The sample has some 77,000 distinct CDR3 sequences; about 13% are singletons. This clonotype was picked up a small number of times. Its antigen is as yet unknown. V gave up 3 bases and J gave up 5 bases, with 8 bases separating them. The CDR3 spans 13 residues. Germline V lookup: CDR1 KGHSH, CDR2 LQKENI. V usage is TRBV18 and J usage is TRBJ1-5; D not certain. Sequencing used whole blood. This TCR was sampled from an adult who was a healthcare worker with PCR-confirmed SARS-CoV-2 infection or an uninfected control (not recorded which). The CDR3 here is CASSPSRDQPQHF. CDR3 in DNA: TGTGCCAGCTCACCGTCTCGCGATCAGCCCCAGCATTTT.